The present T cell receptor (beta chain) was sequenced within a study of blood T cells in healthy people across ages. This clonotype was recorded a few times. V was trimmed by 0 bases and J by 7 bases, leaving 14 bases between them. The CDR3 is 15 residues long. CDR1 and CDR2 (germline): SGHRS, YFSETQ. The second PCR ran about 6 to 11 cycles with a sample-barcoded 5' primer and J-beta primers. TCRdb re-derived calls from the 5' RACE reads in MiXCR, one entry per CDR3 protein. Of 800,000 to 950,000 distinct CDR3 sequences in the sample, 25% to 30% are singletons; the top ten hold roughly 10%. This sample was also put to use in a study of T cells of mothers and their children.

V gene TRBV5-1 combines with J gene TRBJ2-1; tentatively, D is TRBD1 or TRBD2 (5 bases each). The origin of this receptor is a woman aged 40 to 49 in good health. The specimen was blood. The CDR3 sequence is CASSLAGTPLNEQFF. DNA of the CDR3: TGCGCCAGCAGCTTGGCCGGGACCCCTCTGAATGAGCAGTTCTTC.